The 3 T cell receptor beta chains given below trace back to one sample, sequenced in a study of identical twins. In TCRdb, the 5' RACE reads were re-called with MiXCR into one record per CDR3 protein. The sample consists of about 460,000 distinct CDR3 sequences, 12% to 15% of them appearing once. In addition, the sample was reused for a study of yellow fever vaccine responses in identical twins.

Sequencing used CD4+ T cells sorted from blood. The receptors were sampled from a woman aged 18-29 years in good health.

This clonotype has only a few counts. The gene calls are TRBV5-1 and TRBJ2-7; no firm D call. Germline V gene lookup returns CDR1 SGHRS and CDR2 YFSETQ. CDR3 size: 13 residues. V was shortened by 4 bases and J by 5 bases, with 13 bases between the two germline ends. CDR3 in DNA: TGCGCCAGCAGCGGCACAACAAAGGACGAGCAGTACTTC. Its translation is CASSGTTKDEQYF.

The table lists this clonotype with many counts. V gene TRBV5-1 combines with J gene TRBJ1-1; D is uncertain. Germline V CDR1 and CDR2: SGHRS, YFSETQ. Trimming shortened V by 1 base and J by 3 bases, and 10 bases separated the two germline ends. The CDR3 runs 14 residues. As DNA, the CDR3 is TGCGCCAGCAGCTTGTTAAGTCGGGACACTGAAGCTTTCTTT. As protein: CASSLLSRDTEAFF.

This clonotype was counted a few times. The rearrangement joins TRBV10-3 to TRBJ2-5; 9 nucleotides match TRBD1. Germline V gene data show CDR1 as ENHRY and CDR2 as SYGVKD. With V trimmed by 6 bases and J by 5 bases, 7 bases remained unmatched. This CDR3 contains 14 residues. CDR3 sequence reads: CAIRAGQGEETQYF. Here the CDR3 DNA reads TGTGCCATCAGAGCGGGACAGGGTGAGGAGACCCAGTACTTC.